The T cell receptor (beta chain) under discussion was sequenced for a study of control samples from healthy donors and cancer patients. Sequenced by immunoSEQ multiplex PCR; TCRdb stores in-frame clones only, minus some. The sample includes approximately 100,000 clones, about four fifths of them seen just once. There are 14 residues in the CDR3. CDR1 SGDLS and CDR2 YYNGEE come from the germline V gene. The ends were cut back, 1 base at V and 3 bases at J, with 8 bases in the middle. The specimen sequenced was blood. The origin of this receptor is a man in his 60s in good health. The rearrangement joins TRBV9 to TRBJ1-5, with D maybe TRBD1 (6 bases). This CDR3 reads CASSVSGDNQPQHF. The CDR3 nucleotides read TGTGCCAGCAGCGTATCAGGGGACAATCAGCCCCAGCATTTT.